This T cell receptor beta chain comes out of a study of blood T cell repertoires in COVID-19. Across the whole study: COVID-19 samples, acute and convalescent, were from the United States, Italy and Spain.

CDR3 length: 20 residues. Deletions cut 11 bases from V and 2 bases from J, with 36 bases between. Germline CDR1 reads MNHEY; CDR2 reads SMNVEV (reference sequence). Participants were aged about 18 to 89 years from approximately 24 US areas. As originally analysed: Nucleated cell counts were estimated from reference gene primer amplification. Using immunoSEQ multiplex PCR, the repertoire was profiled, and TCRdb retains in-frame clones only, with some absent. The V and J calls and clone size are taken from that table; D and trimming were inferred from the DNA. The sample holds fewer than 350,000 clones, 85% to 90% seen once.

The clonotype originates from a woman in her 30s with acute COVID-19. This chain joins TRBV27 and TRBJ1-2, with D possibly TRBD1 on 5 matching bases. The sequenced sample was PBMCs or T cells enriched from blood (not recorded which). This CDR3 is CARLSQLNPGLLASNYGYTF. Written as DNA, the CDR3 is TGTGCCCGCCTAAGCCAATTGAACCCGGGACTTCTTGCCAGCAACTATGGCTACACCTTC.